This T cell receptor beta chain originates from a study of post-analysis software for immune sequencing data. Study-wide context: Some patients lacked subtype; others had relapsing-remitting, secondary progressive or progressive-relapsing disease.

Presence of unique molecular identifiers characterized the TCR beta cDNA libraries. TCRdb ran MiXCR on the PCR reads and lists one entry per CDR3 protein. The sample has 150,000 to 200,000 distinct CDR3 sequences, around 28% seen once. In its sample, this clonotype was seen many times. Its specificity is unknown. The study's findings and limits: Controls showed lower frequencies than patients for five or six TRBV segments, and TRBV5-6, TRBV5-1 and TRBV20-1 were among these. By F measure, strong co-clustering occurred among samples prepared in the same batch. Among multiple sclerosis patients, normalized Chao1 diversity was significantly below that of controls.

This CDR3 has 15 amino acids. Trimming stripped 0 bases from V and 1 base from J, with 11 bases between. CDR1 is SGHRS and CDR2 is YFSETQ in the germline V gene. The sequenced sample consisted of blood. The clonotype comes from a girl aged 5-17 years with multiple sclerosis. This chain links TRBV5-1 with TRBJ2-7; D call uncertain. The CDR3 region has the DNA TGCGCCAGCAGCTTGGTTGCGGCTATTTCCTACGAGCAGTACTTC. This encodes CASSLVAAISYEQYF.